This T cell receptor beta chain derives from a study of cytomegalovirus exposure and HLA in healthy donors. Overall study results and limits: Altogether, more than 150 TCR beta chains were recorded as cytomegalovirus-associated. Researchers reported that a few CMV-associated chains were confirmed in vitro as CMV antigen-specific.

Some clones are missing from TCRdb's copy, which holds only in-frame ones; the method was immunoSEQ multiplex PCR. The data contain 150,000 to 200,000 clones, less than 90% of them seen just once; the ten biggest clones take up 4.5% to 7%. As concerns this clone: No antigen is known for it.

Trimming shortened V by 6 bases and J by 0 bases, and 11 bases separated the two germline ends. The CDR3 runs 15 residues. CDR1 and CDR2 (germline): MDHEN, SYDVKM. This chain connects TRBV28 to TRBJ1-4; D is possibly TRBD1 (5 bases). The sequenced sample consisted of PBMCs. This TCR was recovered from a woman aged 25 to 39 in good health and CMV-seronegative. The CDR3 coding sequence is TGTGCCAGCAGAATCGGGGGGGCAACTAATGAAAAACTGTTTTTT. It yields the protein CASRIGGATNEKLFF.